The T cell receptor beta chain described here comes from a study of identical twins. TCRdb redid the calling of the 5' RACE reads with MiXCR, one entry per CDR3 protein. Seen here are more than 400,000 distinct CDR3 sequences, 13% to 15% observed once, and the top ten hold roughly 0.43%. This sample was shared with a second study, whose subject was yellow fever vaccine responses in identical twins.

Sequencing used CD4+ T cells sorted from blood. The sequence came from a woman between 18 and 29 years old in good health.

This CDR3 is CATSDFTSGGETQYF. The CDR3 bases are TGTGCCACCAGTGATTTTACCTCCGGAGGGGAGACCCAGTACTTC. The chain recombines TRBV24-1 with TRBJ2-5; possible D gene TRBD2, 6 bases. CDR3 length: 15 residues. Germline V CDR1 and CDR2: KGHDR, SFDVKD. V was trimmed by 1 base and J by 5 bases, leaving 13 bases between them.